The rows below give T cell receptor beta chains drawn from one sample of a study of CD8+ T cells in alopecia areata. The table came from immunoSEQ multiplex PCR; TCRdb's copy has only in-frame clones and leaves some out. The sample lists some 200,000 clones, roughly three fifths occurring once. The sample consisted of CD8+ T cells sorted from blood, taken at week 24, from a patient treated with tofacitinib. The receptors shown here come from a human donor with alopecia areata. CDR3s include the opening cysteine and the closing phenylalanine or tryptophan. Each record gives: D gene, V gene, CDR3 length, clone size, J gene, CDR3 protein, CDR3 DNA. D genes are given only for firm matches. Part of the rows lack a size; the others show once, few, many or a class for expanded clones.

>.|TRBV7-9|11|.|TRBJ1-2
CASSLSTLYTF
TGTGCCAGCAGCTTATCTACCCTCTACACCTTC
>.|TRBV9|15|.|TRBJ2-7
CASSVDGARSYEQYF
TGTGCCAGCAGCGTAGATGGAGCTAGGAGCTACGAGCAGTACTTC
>TRBD1|TRBV5-1|16|.|TRBJ2-2
CASSSSGTGYTGELFF
TGCGCCAGCAGCTCCTCCGGGACAGGGTACACCGGGGAGCTGTTTTTT
>.|TRBV30|12|.|TRBJ2-3
CAWSIGGDTQYF
TGTGCCTGGAGTATCGGTGGAGATACGCAGTATTTT
>.|TRBV7-9|14|.|TRBJ1-6
CASSPATDGSPLHF
TGTGCCAGCAGCCCAGCGACGGACGGGTCACCCCTCCACTTT
>TRBD1|TRBV15|17|.|TRBJ2-5
CATSREGQGGYQETQYF
TGTGCCACCAGCAGAGAGGGACAGGGAGGGTACCAAGAGACCCAGTACTTC
>.|TRBV30|15|few|TRBJ1-2
CAWEGLWVRDYGYTF
TGTGCCTGGGAGGGCCTTTGGGTACGGGACTATGGCTACACCTTC
>.|TRBV6-5|15|few|TRBJ1-2
CASSYSPGLNYGYTF
TGTGCCAGCAGTTACTCCCCCGGTCTTAACTATGGCTACACCTTC
>.|TRBV7-2|16|.|TRBJ2-3
CASYQSGNWGTDTQYF
TGTGCCAGCTACCAATCGGGGAATTGGGGCACAGATACGCAGTATTTT
>.|TRBV4-1|15|.|TRBJ2-7
CASSQDPAPLYEQYF
TGCGCCAGCAGCCAAGACCCCGCCCCTTTATACGAGCAGTACTTC
>.|TRBV30|13|once|TRBJ1-1
CAWGYVGGTEAFF
TGTGCCTGGGGGTACGTGGGGGGCACTGAAGCTTTCTTT
>TRBD1|TRBV4-1|14|.|TRBJ2-7
CASSPRTGAYEQYF
TGCGCCAGCAGCCCCCGGACAGGGGCCTACGAGCAGTACTTC
>TRBD2|TRBV30|15|.|TRBJ2-5
CAWRGLAGAGETQYF
TGTGCCTGGAGAGGACTAGCGGGGGCTGGGGAGACCCAGTACTTC
>TRBD1|TRBV29-1|12|.|TRBJ2-7
CSVVGQGGEQYF
TGCAGCGTTGTTGGACAGGGCGGCGAGCAGTACTTC
>.|TRBV28|16|few|TRBJ2-7
CASSYPPDRYSYEQYF
TGTGCCAGCAGTTACCCCCCCGACAGATACTCCTACGAGCAGTACTTC